Following are 18 T cell receptor beta chains from one sample sequenced in a study of blood T cells in healthy people across ages. A second about 6 to 11 cycle PCR used barcoded and J-beta primers. From the 5' RACE reads, TCRdb called clonotypes with MiXCR, one entry per CDR3 protein. There are some 1.5 million distinct CDR3 sequences in the sample; about 45% occur only once, and about 4.1% lies in the top ten. Sequenced input: blood. These TCRs come from a woman aged 18-29 years in good health.

A few counts support this clonotype. The chain carries TRBV6-1 and TRBJ2-3, with D perhaps matching TRBD1 (6 bases). The ends were cut back, 3 bases at V and 3 bases at J, with 16 bases in the middle. Germline loops: CDR1 MNHNS, CDR2 SASEGT. The CDR3 has 16 residues. For the CDR3, the DNA is TGTGCCAGCAGTGACCCTGTCGCCACAGGGACAGATACGCAGTATTTT. This sequence encodes CASSDPVATGTDTQYF.

This clonotype showed up just a few times. The chain combines TRBV29-1 with TRBJ2-1, with 7 positions matching TRBD2. With V trimmed by 3 bases and J by 8 bases, 7 bases remained unmatched. The V gene's germline CDR1 is SQVTM and CDR2 ANQGSEA. The CDR3 extends over 13 amino acids. The CDR3 loop reads CSVERENRYEQFF. Written as DNA, the CDR3 is TGCAGCGTTGAGCGGGAGAATCGGTATGAGCAGTTCTTC.

The rearrangement joins TRBV7-2 to TRBJ1-1, with D possibly TRBD1 on 5 matching bases. V lost 1 base to trimming and J lost 1 base, with 13 bases between them. From germline, CDR1 is SGHTA and CDR2 FQGNSA. This CDR3 has 16 amino acids. CDR3 coding DNA: TGTGCCAGCAGCTTAGTGGGGCACAGGCGGAACACTGAAGCTTTCTTT. Encoded protein: CASSLVGHRRNTEAFF.

The chain recombines TRBV4-3 with TRBJ2-7; D may be TRBD1 (6 bases). TRBJ2-5 matches the DNA end more closely, so the J call is doubtful. The germline V gene has CDR1 LGHNA and CDR2 YSLEER. This CDR3 has 15 residues. The CDR3 DNA sequence: TGCGCCAGCAGCCTAAAGAGGACAGTGGGGGAGACCCAGTACTTC. It encodes CASSLKRTVGETQYF.

V usage is TRBV4-3 and J usage is TRBJ2-1; D call uncertain. Trimming removed 0 bases at V and 9 bases at J, with 9 bases between. The length of the CDR3 is 13 residues. Germline V lookup: CDR1 LGHNA, CDR2 YSLEER. For the CDR3, the DNA is TGCGCCAGCAGCCAAGACGTAGGACGTGAGCAGTTCTTC. Amino acids: CASSQDVGREQFF.

This clonotype came up a few times. The V and J genes are TRBV7-9 and TRBJ2-1; no reliable D call. Germline V gene lookup returns CDR1 SEHNR and CDR2 FQNEAQ (reference sequence). The CDR3 consists of 13 residues. The V end lost 4 bases, the J end lost 5 bases, and 9 bases lay between the germline ends. CDR3 protein: CASSSQADNEQFF. The CDR3 DNA reads as TGTGCCAGCAGCTCCCAGGCCGACAATGAGCAGTTCTTC. Complete variable domain (other parts from reference TRBV7-9 and TRBJ2-1): DTGVSQNPRHKITKRGQNVTFRCDPISEHNRLYWYRQTLGQGPEFLTYFQNEAQLEKSRLLSDRFSAERPKGSFSTLEIQRTEQGDSAMYLCASSSQADNEQFFGPGTRLTVL.

The chain links TRBV19 to TRBJ1-2; 7 bases map to TRBD1. Germline-derived CDR1 and CDR2 are LNHDA and SQIVND (reference sequence). This CDR3 is 16 amino acids long. Trimming removed 1 base from V and 3 bases from J; junction bases left unmatched: 8. Here the CDR3 reads CASSIGPDRQYYGYTF. DNA of the CDR3: TGTGCCAGTAGTATAGGGCCGGACAGGCAATACTATGGCTACACCTTC.

A few counts support this clonotype. The V call is TRBV12-3 or TRBV12-4, the J call TRBJ2-1; a weak D match, TRBD1 (5 bases). The germline V and J ends were trimmed by 6 bases and 9 bases, with 15 bases remaining between them. The CDR3 is made up of 13 amino acids. CDR3 amino acids: CASSPTGRGEQFF. CDR3 bases: TGTGCCAGCAGCCCGACTGGAAGGGGTGAGCAGTTCTTC.

V is TRBV4-2 and J is TRBJ2-3; 14 nucleotides match TRBD2. Germline CDR1 reads LGHNA; CDR2 reads YNFKEQ. The J segment lost 1 base and the V segment lost 0 bases, leaving 3 bases of the junction unmatched. The CDR3 spans 18 residues. The CDR3 DNA reads TGTGCCAGCAGCCAAGAGACTAGCGGGGGGGCGGGCACAGATACGCAGTATTTT. Its protein product is CASSQETSGGAGTDTQYF.

The genes are TRBV24-1 and TRBJ1-2; 9 nucleotides line up with TRBD1. V was clipped by 8 bases and J by 7 bases; unmatched bases: 13. This CDR3 spans 15 amino acids. The germline V gene encodes CDR1 KGHDR and CDR2 SFDVKD. Written as DNA, the CDR3 is TGTGCCACCAAAGCCTCCGGCACAGGGGGCAGTGGCTACACCTTC. Translation: CATKASGTGGSGYTF.

This clonotype has more than one count but fewer than ten. V gene TRBV20-1 combines with J gene TRBJ2-3, with D perhaps given as TRBD1 or TRBD2 (5 bases each). V lost 6 bases to trimming and J lost 5 bases, with 18 bases between them. Germline loops: CDR1 DFQATT, CDR2 SNEGSKA (reference sequence). The CDR3 is 14 residues long. The DNA for the CDR3 is TGCAGTGCCTTCGGACAACGGGAACGAGATACGCAGTATTTT. Amino acids: CSAFGQRERDTQYF.

This chain uses TRBV7-9 with TRBJ1-6, with TRBD1 matching over 9 bases. This CDR3 is built from 16 residues. Germline V lookup: CDR1 SEHNR, CDR2 FQNEAQ (reference sequence). Losses at the gene ends were 8 bases for V and 6 bases for J; bases not matched to a gene: 11. CDR3 protein: CASRRDRASVNSPLHF. The CDR3, as DNA: TGTGCCAGCCGCCGGGACAGGGCCTCGGTTAATTCACCCCTCCACTTT. Full variable domain (rest looked up from reference TRBV7-9 and TRBJ1-6): DTGVSQNPRHKITKRGQNVTFRCDPISEHNRLYWYRQTLGQGPEFLTYFQNEAQLEKSRLLSDRFSAERPKGSFSTLEIQRTEQGDSAMYLCASRRDRASVNSPLHFGNGTRLTVT.

The rearrangement links TRBV4-3 to TRBJ2-5; possible D gene TRBD1, 6 bases. CDR3 size: 15 residues. Per the germline V gene, CDR1 is LGHNA and CDR2 is YSLEER. Trimming pared 4 bases from V and 2 bases from J, leaving 14 bases between. The CDR3 is CASSRLGHGQETQYF. The CDR3 DNA is TGCGCCAGCAGCCGCCTGGGACATGGTCAAGAGACCCAGTACTTC.

In its sample, this clonotype was seen many times. The rearrangement uses TRBV29-1 and TRBJ1-1, with D unresolved. The V gene's germline CDR1 is SQVTM and CDR2 ANQGSEA. Between the trimmed V and J ends, which lost 4 bases and 1 base, there was a span of 7 bases. CDR3 length: 12 amino acids. CDR3 bases: TGCAGCGTTGGACACCCGAACACTGAAGCTTTCTTT. Residues: CSVGHPNTEAFF.

The rearrangement uses TRBV4-2 and TRBJ2-2, with TRBD2 matching over 13 bases. Germline V lookup: CDR1 LGHNA, CDR2 YNFKEQ. V shed 1 base, J shed 7 bases, and the junction held 6 bases outside the gene matches. This CDR3 comprises 17 residues. For the CDR3, the DNA is TGTGCCAGCAGCCAAGGCACTAGCGGGAGGGCCATCGGGGAGCTGTTTTTT. Its translation: CASSQGTSGRAIGELFF.

This chain links TRBV20-1 with TRBJ2-7, with 8 bases identical to TRBD1. CDR1 DFQATT and CDR2 SNEGSKA come from the germline V gene (reference sequence). V trimming: 4 bases; J trimming: 3 bases; junction bases outside the gene matches: 5. The CDR3 is 13 residues long. The CDR3 nucleotides are TGCAGTGCTATCGACAGGGGTGACTACGAGCAGTACTTC. As protein: CSAIDRGDYEQYF.

This clonotype has just a few counts. At one end, the junction sequence differs from germline, possibly due to a read error. The J gene is TRBJ2-1, the V gene TRBV6-1; 10 bases are shared with TRBD2. This CDR3 is built from 16 residues. CDR1 and CDR2 (germline): MNHNS, SASEGT. The CDR3 DNA reads as TGTGCCAGCAGTCAAGCCCGGACTAGCGGTTACAATGAGCAGTTCTTC. This codes for CASSQARTSGYNEQFF.

The sample holds a few counts of this clonotype. The genes are TRBV4-3 and TRBJ1-5; D gene unclear. V lost 0 bases and J lost 0, with 12 bases in between. Germline CDR1 and CDR2: LGHNA and YSLEER. This CDR3 region has 17 residues. The CDR3 region has the DNA TGCGCCAGCAGCCAAGATATAGGGCCCTATAGCAATCAGCCCCAGCATTTT. Amino acids: CASSQDIGPYSNQPQHF.